The subject of this entry is one T cell receptor beta chain. In the original workflow: Reference gene primer amplification yielded estimated nucleated cell counts. Sequencing used immunoSEQ multiplex PCR; TCRdb keeps in-frame clones, though not all of them. D and trimming come from the DNA, and the V and J calls and clone size come from that table. The sample consists of 250,000 to 350,000 clones, around 89% of them appearing once. This CDR3 is 15 amino acids long. Germline assignment: CDR1 LNHDA and CDR2 SQIVND (reference sequence). The germline V and J ends were trimmed by 3 bases and 5 bases, with 16 bases remaining between them. The data were taken from a study of blood T cell repertoires in COVID-19. The wider study: Sites across the United States, Italy and Spain contributed samples from acute and convalescent COVID-19. Sources were T cells, B-cell-depleted T cells, or PBMCs; the material itself was cDNA or gDNA.

The source is a man aged 30 to 39 with acute or convalescent COVID-19. The V call is TRBV19, the J call TRBJ2-5, with D unclear. What was sequenced was peripheral blood. The CDR3 sequence: CASSMALGMEETQYF. The CDR3 region has the DNA TGTGCCAGTAGTATGGCCCTCGGAATGGAGGAGACCCAGTACTTC.